These T cell receptor beta chains were read from a single sample in a study of blood T cell repertoires in COVID-19. Generated by immunoSEQ multiplex PCR, the TCRdb table keeps only in-frame clones and is missing some. The sample lists hundreds of thousands of clones; roughly 85% were seen once. The source material was peripheral blood. These TCRs come from a man aged 45-65 years with active or convalescent COVID-19. Each CDR3 is given with its conserved first and last residue. D genes are given only for firm matches. Size tells how often a clone was seen (once, few, many) or the class of an expanded clone, and some rows leave it out.

clone_size	v_call	j_call	d_call	cdr3_nt	cdr3_aa
once	TRBV19	TRBJ1-5	-	TGTGCCAGTAGTAATGAGAGAAATCAGCCCCAGCATTTT	CASSNERNQPQHF
-	TRBV2	TRBJ2-3	TRBD1	TGTGCCAGCCTCCGGGACAGGGAGGCAGATACGCAGTATTTT	CASLRDREADTQYF
-	TRBV3-1/TRBV3-2	TRBJ2-3	TRBD2	TGTGCCAGCAGCTTGTTTTTAGCGGGAGGTCCAGCAGATACGCAGTATTTT	CASSLFLAGGPADTQYF
-	TRBV5-1	TRBJ2-7	TRBD1	TGCGCCAGCAGCGGCGGACAGGGCTACGAGCAGTACTTC	CASSGGQGYEQYF
-	TRBV18	TRBJ1-2	-	TGTGCCAGCTCACCCGACAGTTCCTATGGCTACACCTTC	CASSPDSSYGYTF
-	TRBV28	TRBJ1-5	TRBD1	TGTGCCAGCAGCCCAGGGACAGGGTATAATCAGCCCCAGCATTTT	CASSPGTGYNQPQHF
-	TRBV11-2	TRBJ1-4	-	TGTGCCAGCAGCCAGCGACTCCCACGGGGTGAAAAACTGTTTTTT	CASSQRLPRGEKLFF
few	TRBV5-5	TRBJ1-4	-	TGTGCCAGCAGCCAACCGACAGGTGAAAAACTGTTTTTT	CASSQPTGEKLFF
-	TRBV7-2	TRBJ2-5	TRBD2	TGTGCCAGCAGCTTATTAACTAGCGGGTACCAAGAGACCCAGTACTTC	CASSLLTSGYQETQYF
few	TRBV19	TRBJ1-5	TRBD1	TGTGCCACCGACGACAGGGGAAGTCGACAGCCCCAGCATTTT	CATDDRGSRQPQHF
-	TRBV28	TRBJ1-5	TRBD1	TGTGCCAGCAGACCAACAGGGGTTAAAGGGCCCCAGCATTTT	CASRPTGVKGPQHF
once	TRBV4-1	TRBJ1-3	TRBD1	TGCGCCAGCAGCCAAGAGGACGACAGGGACCCTGGAAACACCATATATTTT	CASSQEDDRDPGNTIYF
-	TRBV11-3	TRBJ2-1	-	TGTGCCAGCAGCTCCAGCGGTGAGCAGTTCTTC	CASSSSGEQFF
-	TRBV6-5	TRBJ1-1	-	TGTGCCAGCAGCCCGGGACTGGGCATGAACACTGAAGCTTTCTTT	CASSPGLGMNTEAFF
-	TRBV3-1/TRBV3-2	TRBJ2-7	-	TGTGCCAGCAGCCAAGACCTTACAGGGCCGGAGCAGTACTTC	CASSQDLTGPEQYF
-	TRBV6-5	TRBJ2-2	-	TGTGCCAGCAGTTATTTGGCTCGTGTTGTCGGGGAGCTGTTTTTT	CASSYLARVVGELFF
-	TRBV3-1/TRBV3-2	TRBJ2-7	-	TGTGCCAGCAGCCAAGATGATCCCCGGGGGAGCTCCTACGAGCAGTACTTC	CASSQDDPRGSSYEQYF
-	TRBV18	TRBJ1-4	-	TGTGCCAGCTCACGAGGACAGCCAACTAATGAAAAACTGTTTTTT	CASSRGQPTNEKLFF
-	TRBV19	TRBJ1-1	-	TGTGCCAGCCGAAAGGAGGGGCTCAGGAACACTGAAGCTTTCTTT	CASRKEGLRNTEAFF
-	TRBV2	TRBJ1-1	-	TGTGCCAGCATACCAGGGAACACTGAAGCTTTCTTT	CASIPGNTEAFF
few	TRBV5-1	TRBJ2-3	-	TGCGCCAGCAGTCACAGGGTCGCAGATACGCAGTATTTT	CASSHRVADTQYF
-	TRBV7-2	TRBJ2-7	-	TGTGCCAGCAGCTTTGGTGGAGTCGACGAGCAGTACTTC	CASSFGGVDEQYF
few	TRBV11-3	TRBJ2-7	TRBD2	TGTGCCAGCAGCCCAGGTGGGAGGGATGGGTCCGAGCAGTACTTC	CASSPGGRDGSEQYF
-	TRBV3-1/TRBV3-2	TRBJ2-7	TRBD1	TGTGCCAGCAGCCAAACAGGGGTAGGCTACGAGCAGTACTTC	CASSQTGVGYEQYF
-	TRBV2	TRBJ2-7	-	TGTGCCAGCACAGGGGACTCCTACGAGCAGTACTTC	CASTGDSYEQYF
once	TRBV5-6	TRBJ1-5	-	TGTGCCAGCAGCTTCGGGGGGTCTTGGAGCAATCAGCCCCAGCATTTT	CASSFGGSWSNQPQHF
-	TRBV5-4	TRBJ2-1	-	TGTGCCAGCAGCATACAGGGTATCAATGAGCAGTTCTTC	CASSIQGINEQFF
-	TRBV5-6	TRBJ1-2	TRBD1	TGTGCCAGCACCTTGGGACAGGACGGCTACACCTTC	CASTLGQDGYTF
-	TRBV24-1	TRBJ2-1	-	TGTGCCACCAGTGATTCTTCATTAGGGAGGTACAATGAGCAGTTCTTC	CATSDSSLGRYNEQFF
-	TRBV4-1	TRBJ1-5	-	TGCGCCAGCAGCCATGGCAGGGAAGGCCAGCCCCAGCATTTT	CASSHGREGQPQHF
-	TRBV14	TRBJ1-2	-	TGTGCCAGCAGCGGAGGTGGGGGCGGCTACACCTTC	CASSGGGGGYTF
once	TRBV19	TRBJ2-3	TRBD1	TGTGCCAGTAGGGACAGCGCCGGGACAGGGGCTACAGATACGCAGTATTTT	CASRDSAGTGATDTQYF
-	TRBV15	TRBJ1-2	TRBD1	TGTGCCACCAGCAGAGAACAGGGGTATGGCTACACCTTC	CATSREQGYGYTF
-	TRBV30	TRBJ1-2	-	TGTGCCTGGAGCACCGGGTCCAACTATGGCTACACCTTC	CAWSTGSNYGYTF
-	TRBV19	TRBJ1-3	-	TGTGCCAGTAGCAGGACAGCCGGAAACACCATATATTTT	CASSRTAGNTIYF
-	TRBV28	TRBJ1-3	TRBD1	TGTGCCAGCAGTTCCTTTTATTGGACAGGGGGCCTGCACTACGCTGGAAACACCATATATTTT	CASSSFYWTGGLHYAGNTIYF
few	TRBV7-3	TRBJ2-1	TRBD1	TGTGCCAGCAGCGCCACGACAGGGGGTGAGCAGTTCTTC	CASSATTGGEQFF